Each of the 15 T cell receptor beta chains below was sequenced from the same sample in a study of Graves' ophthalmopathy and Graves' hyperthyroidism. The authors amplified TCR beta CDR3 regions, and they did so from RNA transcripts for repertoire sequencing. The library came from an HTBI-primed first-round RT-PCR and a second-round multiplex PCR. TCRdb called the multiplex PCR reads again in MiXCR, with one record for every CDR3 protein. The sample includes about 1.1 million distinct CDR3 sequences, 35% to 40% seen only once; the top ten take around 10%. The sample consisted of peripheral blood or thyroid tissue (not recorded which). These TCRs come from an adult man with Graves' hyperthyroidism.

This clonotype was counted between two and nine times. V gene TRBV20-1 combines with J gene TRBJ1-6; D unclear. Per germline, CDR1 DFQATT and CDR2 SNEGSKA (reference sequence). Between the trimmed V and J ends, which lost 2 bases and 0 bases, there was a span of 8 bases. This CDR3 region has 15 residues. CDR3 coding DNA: TGCAGTGCTAGAACTACGAGCTCCTATAATTCACCCCTCCACTTT. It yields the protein CSARTTSSYNSPLHF.

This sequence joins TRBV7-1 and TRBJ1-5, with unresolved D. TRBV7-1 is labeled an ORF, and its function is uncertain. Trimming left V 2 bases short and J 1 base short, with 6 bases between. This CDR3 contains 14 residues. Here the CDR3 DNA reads TGTGCCAGCAGCTCACCGGAAAGCAATCAGCCCCAGCATTTT. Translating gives CASSSPESNQPQHF.

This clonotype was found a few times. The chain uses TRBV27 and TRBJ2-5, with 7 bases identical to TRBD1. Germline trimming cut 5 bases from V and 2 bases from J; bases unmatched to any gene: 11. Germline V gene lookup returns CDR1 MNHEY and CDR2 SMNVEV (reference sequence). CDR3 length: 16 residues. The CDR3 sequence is CASSRLTPGQQETQYF. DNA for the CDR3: TGTGCCAGCAGTCGGCTCACCCCGGGACAGCAAGAGACCCAGTACTTC.

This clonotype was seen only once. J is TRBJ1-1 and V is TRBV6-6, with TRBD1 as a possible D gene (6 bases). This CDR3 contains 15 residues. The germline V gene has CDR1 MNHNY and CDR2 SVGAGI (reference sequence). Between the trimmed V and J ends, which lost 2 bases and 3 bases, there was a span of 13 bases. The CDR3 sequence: CASSYKRGAYTEAFF. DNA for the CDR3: TGTGCCAGCAGTTACAAAAGGGGGGCTTACACTGAAGCTTTCTTT.

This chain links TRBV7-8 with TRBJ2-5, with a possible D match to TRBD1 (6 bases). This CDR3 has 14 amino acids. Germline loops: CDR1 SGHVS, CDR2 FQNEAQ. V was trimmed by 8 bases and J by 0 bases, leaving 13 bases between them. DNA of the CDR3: TGTGCCAGCTTGGAGGACAGTTACCAAGAGACCCAGTACTTC. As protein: CASLEDSYQETQYF.

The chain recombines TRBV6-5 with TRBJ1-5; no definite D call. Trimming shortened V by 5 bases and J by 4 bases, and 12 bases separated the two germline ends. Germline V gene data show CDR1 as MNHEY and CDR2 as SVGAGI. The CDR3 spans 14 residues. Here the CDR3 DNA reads TGTGCCAGCAGTGAGTCAGTTTTAAATCAGCCCCAGCATTTT. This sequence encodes CASSESVLNQPQHF.

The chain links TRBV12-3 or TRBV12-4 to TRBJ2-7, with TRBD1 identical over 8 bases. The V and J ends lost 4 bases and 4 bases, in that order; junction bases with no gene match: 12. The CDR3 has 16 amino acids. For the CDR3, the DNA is TGTGCCAGCAGTTACTCGGGGGACAGGCGCCCATACGAGCAGTACTTC. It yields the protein CASSYSGDRRPYEQYF.

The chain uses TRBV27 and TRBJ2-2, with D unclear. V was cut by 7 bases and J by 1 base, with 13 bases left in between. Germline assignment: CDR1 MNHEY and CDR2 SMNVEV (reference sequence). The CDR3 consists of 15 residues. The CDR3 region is CASNPVGRNTGELFF. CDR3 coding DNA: TGTGCCAGCAACCCGGTGGGAAGGAACACCGGGGAGCTGTTTTTT.

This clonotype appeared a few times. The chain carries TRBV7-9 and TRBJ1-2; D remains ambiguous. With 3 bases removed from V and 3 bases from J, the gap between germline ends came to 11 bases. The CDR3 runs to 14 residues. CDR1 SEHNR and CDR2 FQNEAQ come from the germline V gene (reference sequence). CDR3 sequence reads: CASSLGEAYYGYTF. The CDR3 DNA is TGTGCCAGCAGCTTGGGCGAGGCCTACTATGGCTACACCTTC.

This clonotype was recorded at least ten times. The CDR3 here is CASSRWDRRSAEPQHF. The CDR3 DNA reads TGTGCCAGCAGCCGTTGGGACAGACGTAGTGCGGAGCCCCAGCATTTT. The chain couples TRBV7-2 to TRBJ1-5; the match to TRBD1 covers 7 bases. CDR1 and CDR2 (germline): SGHTA, FQGNSA. V dropped 5 bases and J dropped 8; count of bases not matched to a gene: 15. CDR3 length: 16 amino acids.

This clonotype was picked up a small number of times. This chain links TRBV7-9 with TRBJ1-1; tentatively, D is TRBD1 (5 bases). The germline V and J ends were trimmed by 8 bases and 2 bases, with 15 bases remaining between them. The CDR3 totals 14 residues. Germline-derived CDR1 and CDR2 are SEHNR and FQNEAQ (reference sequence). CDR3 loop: CASSGERANTEAFF. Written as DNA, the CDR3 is TGTGCCAGCTCGGGGGAGCGAGCTAACACTGAAGCTTTCTTT. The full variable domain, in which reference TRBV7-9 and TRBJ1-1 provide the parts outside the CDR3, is DTGVSQNPRHKITKRGQNVTFRCDPISEHNRLYWYRQTLGQGPEFLTYFQNEAQLEKSRLLSDRFSAERPKGSFSTLEIQRTEQGDSAMYLCASSGERANTEAFFGQGTRLTVV.

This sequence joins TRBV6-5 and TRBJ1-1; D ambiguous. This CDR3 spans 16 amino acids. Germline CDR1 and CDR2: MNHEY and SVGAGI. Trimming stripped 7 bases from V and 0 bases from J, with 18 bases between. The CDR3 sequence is CASKNNPAGLNTEAFF. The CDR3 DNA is TGTGCCAGCAAGAATAACCCGGCAGGATTGAACACTGAAGCTTTCTTT.

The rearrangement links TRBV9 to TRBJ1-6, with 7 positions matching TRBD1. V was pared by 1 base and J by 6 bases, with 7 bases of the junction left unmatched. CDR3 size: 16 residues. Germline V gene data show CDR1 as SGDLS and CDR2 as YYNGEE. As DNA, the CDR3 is TGTGCCAGCAGCGTATCAGGGACAGAACCTAATTCACCCCTCCACTTT. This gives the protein CASSVSGTEPNSPLHF.

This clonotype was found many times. CDR3 sequence: CASSVWGRVAGELFF. The CDR3 nucleotides read TGTGCCAGCAGCGTATGGGGGAGGGTCGCCGGGGAGCTGTTTTTT. The chain couples TRBV9 to TRBJ2-2; 7 nucleotides line up with TRBD2. Germline trimming cut 1 base from V and 6 bases from J; bases unmatched to any gene: 6. This CDR3 spans 15 amino acids. CDR1 and CDR2 from the germline V gene are SGDLS and YYNGEE. The complete variable domain, with remaining parts taken from reference TRBV9 and TRBJ2-2, reads DSGVTQTPKHLITATGQRVTLRCSPRSGDLSVYWYQQSLDQGLQFLIQYYNGEERAKGNILERFSAQQFPDLHSELNLSSLELGDSALYFCASSVWGRVAGELFFGEGSRLTVL.

The CDR3 region has the DNA TGTGCCAGCAGCTTAGATCTACGGGAGCTGTTTTTT. Protein: CASSLDLRELFF. This chain uses TRBV7-2 with TRBJ2-2; D gene unclear. V lost 1 base and J 9 bases, leaving 6 bases between the germline ends. The CDR3 length is 12 residues. CDR1 is SGHTA and CDR2 is FQGNSA in the germline V gene.